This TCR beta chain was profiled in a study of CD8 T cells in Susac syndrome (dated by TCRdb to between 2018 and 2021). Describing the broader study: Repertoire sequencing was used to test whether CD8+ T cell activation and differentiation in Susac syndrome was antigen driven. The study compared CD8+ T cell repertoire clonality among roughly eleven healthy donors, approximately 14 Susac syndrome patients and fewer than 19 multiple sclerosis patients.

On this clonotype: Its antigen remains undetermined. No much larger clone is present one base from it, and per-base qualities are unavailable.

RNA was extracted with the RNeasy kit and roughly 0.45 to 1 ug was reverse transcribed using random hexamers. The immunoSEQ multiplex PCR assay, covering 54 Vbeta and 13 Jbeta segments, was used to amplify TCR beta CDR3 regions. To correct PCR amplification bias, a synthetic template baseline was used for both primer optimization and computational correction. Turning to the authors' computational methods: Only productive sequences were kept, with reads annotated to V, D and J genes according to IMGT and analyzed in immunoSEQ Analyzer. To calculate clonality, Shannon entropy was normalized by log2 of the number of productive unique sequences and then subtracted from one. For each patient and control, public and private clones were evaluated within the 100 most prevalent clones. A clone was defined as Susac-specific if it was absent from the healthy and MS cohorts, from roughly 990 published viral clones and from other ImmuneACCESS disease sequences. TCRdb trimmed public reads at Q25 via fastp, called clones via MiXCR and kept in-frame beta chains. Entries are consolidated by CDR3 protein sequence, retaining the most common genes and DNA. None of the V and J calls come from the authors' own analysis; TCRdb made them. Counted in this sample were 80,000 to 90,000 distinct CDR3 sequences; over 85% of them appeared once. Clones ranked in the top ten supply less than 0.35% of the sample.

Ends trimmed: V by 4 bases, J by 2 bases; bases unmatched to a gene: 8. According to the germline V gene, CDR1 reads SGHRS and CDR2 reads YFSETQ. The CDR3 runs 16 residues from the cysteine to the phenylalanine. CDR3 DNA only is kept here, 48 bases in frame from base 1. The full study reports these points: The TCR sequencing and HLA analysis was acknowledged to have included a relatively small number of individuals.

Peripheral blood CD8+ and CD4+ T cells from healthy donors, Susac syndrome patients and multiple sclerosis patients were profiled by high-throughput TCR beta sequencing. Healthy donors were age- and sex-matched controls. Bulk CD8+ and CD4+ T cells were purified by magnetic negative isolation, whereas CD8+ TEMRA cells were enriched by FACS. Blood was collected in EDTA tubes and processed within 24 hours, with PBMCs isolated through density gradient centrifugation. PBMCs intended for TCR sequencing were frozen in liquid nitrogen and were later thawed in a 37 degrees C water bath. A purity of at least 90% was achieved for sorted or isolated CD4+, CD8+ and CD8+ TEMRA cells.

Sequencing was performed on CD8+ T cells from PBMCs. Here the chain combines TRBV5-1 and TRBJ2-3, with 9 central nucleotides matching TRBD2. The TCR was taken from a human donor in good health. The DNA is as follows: TGCGCCAGCAGCCCGATAGCGGGGGAATCCACAGATACGCAGTATTTT. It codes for CASSPIAGESTDTQYF.